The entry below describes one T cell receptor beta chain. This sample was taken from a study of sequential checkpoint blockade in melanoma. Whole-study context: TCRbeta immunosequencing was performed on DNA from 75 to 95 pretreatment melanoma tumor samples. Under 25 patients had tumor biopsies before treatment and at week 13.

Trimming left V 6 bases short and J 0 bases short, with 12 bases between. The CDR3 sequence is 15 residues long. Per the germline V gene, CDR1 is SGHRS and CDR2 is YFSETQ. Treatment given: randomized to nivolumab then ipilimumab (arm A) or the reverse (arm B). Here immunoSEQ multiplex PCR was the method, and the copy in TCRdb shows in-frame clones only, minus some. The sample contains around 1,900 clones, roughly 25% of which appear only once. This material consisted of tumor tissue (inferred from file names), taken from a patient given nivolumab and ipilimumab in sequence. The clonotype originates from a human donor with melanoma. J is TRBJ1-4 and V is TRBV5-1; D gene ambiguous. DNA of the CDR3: TGCGCCAGCACCTTTGGAGATGCAACTAATGAAAAACTGTTTTTT. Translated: CASTFGDATNEKLFF.